This T cell receptor beta chain was recovered during a study of OX40 agonist ivuxolimab in advanced cancers. The CDR3 contains 11 residues. Germline V CDR1 and CDR2: SQVTM, ANQGSEA. Deletions cut 8 bases from V and 5 bases from J, with 12 bases between. This clone came up once. TCRdb's copy holds only in-frame clones and misses some; the assay was immunoSEQ multiplex PCR. In the table there are roughly 41,000 clones, about 79% of which are singletons. Sequenced here: CD4+ or CD8+ T cells sorted from blood, sampled in a trial of the OX40 agonist ivuxolimab. This TCR was sampled from an adult with an advanced solid tumor such as melanoma, head and neck, liver or kidney cancer. The chain employs TRBV29-1 and TRBJ1-1; no reliable D call. The CDR3 loop is CSLVWGTEAFF. Here the CDR3 DNA reads TGCAGCCTCGTCTGGGGAACTGAAGCTTTCTTT.